A single sample is the source of the 29 T cell receptor beta chains below, sequenced in a study of somatic mutations in cytotoxic T cells in rheumatoid arthritis. Measured with immunoSEQ multiplex PCR; TCRdb has only the in-frame clones, and not every one. The sample includes about 25,000 clones, roughly 80% of them seen just once. The sequenced sample consisted of CD8+ T cells sorted from blood. The receptors come from a woman under 30 in good health.

This clone was observed a handful of times. V is TRBV5-1 and J is TRBJ2-2; possibly TRBD1 for D (5 bases). The V end was cut by 5 bases, the J end by 1 base, with 9 bases between. The CDR3 has 14 residues. Germline V gives CDR1 SGHRS, CDR2 YFSETQ. The DNA for the CDR3 is TGCGCCAGCAGACAAACAGGGAACACCGGGGAGCTGTTTTTT. This gives the protein CASRQTGNTGELFF.

This clone was seen a few times. The chain recombines TRBV6-1 with TRBJ2-7, with TRBD2 matching 14 bases. The J segment lost 3 bases and the V segment lost 2 bases, leaving 6 bases of the junction unmatched. Germline values: CDR1 MNHNS, CDR2 SASEGT. The CDR3 is 17 amino acids. This CDR3 reads CASSEKKGTSGGYEQYF. The CDR3 DNA is TGTGCCAGCAGTGAAAAAAAGGGGACTAGCGGGGGCTACGAGCAGTACTTC.

V usage is TRBV5-1 and J usage is TRBJ1-2; 7 bases are a match to TRBD1. From germline, CDR1 is SGHRS and CDR2 YFSETQ. The CDR3 consists of 18 residues. J lost 4 bases, V lost 0 bases, and 15 bases had no gene match. This CDR3 reads CASSLESGTEAISYGYTF. CDR3 DNA sequence: TGCGCCAGCAGCTTGGAGTCCGGGACAGAGGCTATTTCCTATGGCTACACCTTC.

This chain links TRBV27 with TRBJ2-1; D assignment may be TRBD1 or TRBD2 (5 bases each). The germline gives CDR1 MNHEY, CDR2 SMNVEV (reference sequence). V lost 10 bases to trimming and J lost 10 bases, with 14 bases between them. The CDR3 length is 11 residues. The CDR3 region has the DNA TGTGCCACTAAGGAAGGGGACGAGCAGTTCTTC. It specifies CATKEGDEQFF.

This rearrangement joins TRBV11-2 to TRBJ1-1, with D unclear. From germline, CDR1 is SGHAT and CDR2 FQNNGV. CDR3 length: 12 residues. V was pared by 4 bases and J by 4 bases, with 7 bases between. CDR3 sequence (DNA): TGTGCCAGCAGCTCTCATGGCACTGAAGCTTTCTTT. Amino acid sequence: CASSSHGTEAFF.

The chain is built from TRBV27 and TRBJ1-5; D gene unclear. The CDR3 runs to 14 residues. Germline CDR1 and CDR2: MNHEY and SMNVEV (reference sequence). With 3 bases removed from V and 0 bases from J, the gap between germline ends came to 6 bases. CDR3 DNA: TGTGCCAGCAGTTTGAGTGGTAGCAATCAGCCCCAGCATTTT. Its translation is CASSLSGSNQPQHF.

To note about this clone: This sample also contains other DNA sequences that code for the same CDR3. The rearrangement links TRBV7-9 to TRBJ2-1, with TRBD2 identical over 7 bases. V was clipped by 1 base and J by 6 bases; unmatched bases: 3. The CDR3 spans 14 residues. The germline V gene has CDR1 SEHNR and CDR2 FQNEAQ (reference sequence). In DNA form, the CDR3 reads TGTGCCAGCAGCTTAGGATGGGGGGGCAATGAGCAGTTCTTC. Translation gives CASSLGWGGNEQFF.

The table lists this clone with a count of one. The chain links TRBV20-1 to TRBJ1-2, with unresolved D. The CDR3 spans 11 residues. Trimming removed 1 base from V and 7 bases from J, with 7 bases in between. Germline V gives CDR1 DFQATT, CDR2 SNEGSKA (reference sequence). The CDR3 DNA reads TGCAGTGCTAGAGGACTCCTTGGCTACACCTTC. Translating gives CSARGLLGYTF.

The V gene is TRBV28, the J gene TRBJ2-7; D uncertain. This CDR3 spans 13 amino acids. In germline, CDR1 is MDHEN, CDR2 SYDVKM. V lost 4 bases, J lost 2 bases, and 9 bases lay in between. The CDR3 is CASSYSTAYEQYF. CDR3 nucleotide sequence: TGTGCCAGCAGTTATAGCACCGCCTACGAGCAGTACTTC.

The chain combines TRBV7-8 with TRBJ2-3, with unresolved D. The CDR3 covers 10 residues. From germline, CDR1 is SGHVS and CDR2 FQNEAQ. V lost 4 bases to trimming and J lost 7 bases, with 3 bases between them. The CDR3, as DNA: TGTGCCAGCAGCTCCCATACGCAGTATTTT. Its protein product is CASSSHTQYF. Full variable domain (rest looked up from reference TRBV7-8 and TRBJ2-3): GAGVSQSPRYKVAKRGQDVALRCDPISGHVSLFWYQQALGQGPEFLTYFQNEAQLDKSGLPSDRFFAERPEGSVSTLKIQRTQQEDSAVYLCASSSHTQYFGPGTRLTVL.

The DNA for the CDR3 is TGTGCCAGAAGAAAAAGCTTGGGACAGGGGGCGAACAGCAATCAGCCCCAGCATTTT. Protein: CARRKSLGQGANSNQPQHF. The chain links TRBV5-3 to TRBJ1-5, with 12 nucleotides matching TRBD1. TRBV5-3 falls under the ORF class, with uncertain function. Unmatched junction bases numbered 13, after V lost 5 bases and J lost 1 base. The CDR3 loop spans 19 amino acids.

This clone was seen more than once but under ten times. This chain connects TRBV11-3 to TRBJ1-1; D is ambiguous. Germline CDR1 and CDR2: SGHNT and YENEEA. V dropped 6 bases and J dropped 0 bases, with 8 bases sitting between them. This CDR3 spans 13 amino acids. CDR3 coding DNA: TGTGCCAGCAGTCCTCGGATGAACACTGAAGCTTTCTTT. This sequence encodes CASSPRMNTEAFF.

This chain links TRBV28 with TRBJ2-1; TRBD2 agrees at 7 bases. The CDR3 has 16 amino acids. Germline values: CDR1 MDHEN, CDR2 SYDVKM. Losses at the gene ends were 6 bases for V and 7 bases for J; bases not matched to a gene: 15. CDR3 sequence reads: CASRFVPAAGGNEQFF. As DNA, the CDR3 is TGTGCCAGCAGATTCGTTCCAGCGGCCGGGGGGAATGAGCAGTTCTTC.

V is TRBV15 and J is TRBJ2-3; 10 nucleotides align to TRBD2. From germline, CDR1 is LNHNV and CDR2 YYDKDF (reference sequence). Trimming removed 3 bases from V and 4 bases from J; junction bases left unmatched: 4. This CDR3 has 15 amino acids. In nucleotides, the CDR3 is TGTGCCACCAGCAGTTCAGCGGGGGGGCCAGATACGCAGTATTTT. Translation gives CATSSSAGGPDTQYF.

The chain carries TRBV2 and TRBJ2-2; D is unresolved. CDR3 size: 14 residues. The germline V gene has CDR1 SNHLY and CDR2 FYNNEI. Between the trimmed V and J ends, which lost 1 base and 3 bases, there was a span of 6 bases. CDR3 DNA: TGTGCCAGCAGTGAAGGCCGTTACACCGGGGAGCTGTTTTTT. Translating it yields CASSEGRYTGELFF.

The V and J genes are TRBV4-1 and TRBJ2-1, with 10 bases matching TRBD2. Germline lookup yields CDR1 MGHRA and CDR2 YSYEKL. Trimming removed 4 bases from V and 7 bases from J; junction bases left unmatched: 7. There are 15 residues in the CDR3. The CDR3 region has the DNA TGCGCCAGCAGCCTAGAAACTAGCGGGATTAATGAGCAGTTCTTC. Encoded protein: CASSLETSGINEQFF.

The CDR3 DNA is TGTGCCAGCAGCTCCTGGGGGGGGACTAGCGGAGATACGCAGTATTTT. This gives the protein CASSSWGGTSGDTQYF. This chain uses TRBV7-9 with TRBJ2-3; TRBD2 matches 11 bases. CDR1 is SEHNR, CDR2 FQNEAQ, per germline (reference sequence). This CDR3 is 16 amino acids long. The V gene end was trimmed by 4 bases and the J gene end by 5 bases; junction bases not matched to a gene: 8.

V and J are TRBV10-3 and TRBJ2-2; 10 bases align to TRBD1. The CDR3 is 15 amino acids. V was pared by 8 bases and J by 3 bases, with 6 bases of the junction left unmatched. The germline gives CDR1 ENHRY, CDR2 SYGVKD. The CDR3 bases are TGTGCCATCTCACAGGGACAGGGGTACACCGGGGAGCTGTTTTTT. Encoded protein: CAISQGQGYTGELFF.

V gene TRBV29-1 combines with J gene TRBJ2-2; 9 positions match TRBD2. J gave up 4 bases and V 7 bases, and 7 bases lay outside the gene matches. This CDR3 comprises 14 residues. Germline V gene sequence: CDR1 SQVTM, CDR2 ANQGSEA. The CDR3, as DNA: TGCAGCGCCAGCGGGGGGAGCAGCACCGGGGAGCTGTTTTTT. Translation gives CSASGGSSTGELFF.

This chain links TRBV5-4 with TRBJ2-7, with D perhaps matching TRBD1 (6 bases). CDR1 and CDR2 from the germline V gene are SGHNT and YYREEE (reference sequence). This CDR3 is 15 amino acids long. V dropped 1 base and J dropped 1 base, with 12 bases sitting between them. Here the CDR3 reads CASSLFGQYSYEQYV. The CDR3 region has the DNA TGTGCCAGCAGCTTGTTCGGACAGTATTCCTACGAGCAGTACGTC.

V usage is TRBV30 and J usage is TRBJ1-2; no firm D call. Trimming cost V 5 bases and J 1 base, with 14 bases left between them. The CDR3 sequence is 14 residues long. Germline CDR1 and CDR2: GTSNPN and SVGIG (reference sequence). The CDR3 DNA is TGTGCCTGGTTAGAGATCGAGATTAACTATGGCTACACCTTC. Protein sequence: CAWLEIEINYGYTF.

This clone showed up just a few times. The rearrangement uses TRBV7-9 and TRBJ2-2; 7 bases match TRBD2. CDR1 and CDR2 (germline): SEHNR, FQNEAQ (reference sequence). The CDR3 length is 13 residues. V shed 9 bases and J 3 bases; nucleotides not matched to a gene: 4. The CDR3, as DNA: TGTGCCAGTGGCGGGGGAGACACCGGGGAGCTGTTTTTT. It specifies CASGGGDTGELFF.

This chain joins TRBV14 and TRBJ2-3; 11 bases are shared with TRBD2. CDR1 is SGHDN, CDR2 FVKESK, per germline. This CDR3 is 15 amino acids long. Trimming removed 4 bases from V and 4 bases from J; junction bases left unmatched: 4. Here the CDR3 reads CASSLTSGAADTQYF. CDR3 sequence (DNA): TGTGCCAGCAGCCTGACTAGCGGGGCGGCAGATACGCAGTATTTT. The whole variable domain, filled in from reference TRBV14 and TRBJ2-3, reads EAGVTQFPSHSVIEKGQTVTLRCDPISGHDNLYWYRRVMGKEIKFLLHFVKESKQDESGMPNNRFLAERTGGTYSTLKVQPAELEDSGVYFCASSLTSGAADTQYFGPGTRLTVL.

The chain couples TRBV10-1 to TRBJ2-1; weak D call: TRBD2 (6 bases). Germline V CDR1 and CDR2: WNHNN, SYGVQD (reference sequence). The CDR3 runs to 13 residues. Trimming removed 2 bases from V and 9 bases from J, with 11 bases in between. The CDR3 sequence is CASSEVGGGEQFF. In DNA form, the CDR3 reads TGCGCCAGCAGTGAGGTCGGGGGAGGTGAGCAGTTCTTC.

The chain employs TRBV7-9 and TRBJ2-1, with 8 bases aligning to TRBD2. The CDR3 totals 15 residues. V dropped 5 bases and J dropped 9; count of bases not matched to a gene: 12. Germline assignment: CDR1 SEHNR and CDR2 FQNEAQ (reference sequence). The CDR3 sequence: CASSPVGGLASEQFF. The CDR3 nucleotides read TGTGCCAGCAGCCCCGTCGGTGGACTAGCTAGTGAGCAGTTCTTC.

This clone has more than one count but fewer than ten. CDR3 residues: CASSQFVTGELFF. For the CDR3, the DNA is TGTGCCAGCAGCCAATTCGTAACCGGGGAGCTGTTTTTT. The V call is TRBV14, the J call TRBJ2-2; D uncertain. The CDR3 sequence is 13 residues long. Trimming removed 2 bases from V and 5 bases from J, with 6 bases in between. Per the germline V gene, CDR1 is SGHDN and CDR2 is FVKESK.

CDR3 in amino acids: CAISDSGQGTDTQYF. Written as DNA, the CDR3 is TGTGCCATCAGTGACTCGGGACAGGGAACAGATACGCAGTATTTT. The rearrangement joins TRBV10-3 to TRBJ2-3; the match to TRBD1 covers 9 bases. Germline V gene data show CDR1 as ENHRY and CDR2 as SYGVKD. The CDR3 runs to 15 residues. The V segment lost 3 bases and the J segment 3 bases; nucleotides outside the gene matches: 4.

The chain links TRBV7-3 to TRBJ2-3; 13 bases align to TRBD2. V was clipped by 5 bases and J by 4 bases; unmatched bases: 3. The CDR3 is 15 residues long. Germline CDR1 is SGHTA and CDR2 is FQGTGA. This chain's CDR3 is CASSRLAGGSDTQYF. CDR3 sequence (DNA): TGTGCCAGCAGCAGACTAGCGGGGGGTTCAGATACGCAGTATTTT.

This clone appeared a few times. The rearrangement uses TRBV10-2 and TRBJ1-2; 10 positions match TRBD1. The CDR3 is made up of 14 amino acids. The V segment lost 5 bases and the J segment 5 bases; nucleotides outside the gene matches: 5. From germline, CDR1 is WSHSY and CDR2 SAAADI. The CDR3 nucleotides are TGCGCCAGCAGTATTGGGACAGGGGTATATGGCTACACCTTC. This encodes CASSIGTGVYGYTF.